This T cell receptor beta chain came from a study of cytomegalovirus exposure and HLA in healthy donors. Findings and caveats of the study: A highly shared variant cluster was judged a likely technical artifact. A later analysis showed TCR association rates differing by HLA locus, peaking at DRB1 and lowest at HLA-C. After further analysis at a later stage, 16,951 TCR beta sequences were associated with HLA alleles at 0.05 false discovery rate. The availability of immune exposure information extended only to CMV serostatus.

Concerning this clone: Its specificity is not known.

Use of 60 Vbeta and 13 Jbeta primers characterized the PCR. The data were produced by immunoSEQ multiplex PCR, yet TCRdb's version contains in-frame clones alone and is incomplete. The sample comprises around 130,000 clones, about 78% of which are singletons, and approximately 2.6% rests with the top ten. CDR1 and CDR2 from the germline V gene are KGHSH and LQKENI. V was pared by 6 bases and J by 0 bases, with 11 bases between. The CDR3 sequence is 14 residues long. This TCR came from a human donor in good health. This chain joins TRBV18 and TRBJ1-2, with a weak D call TRBD1 (5 bases). Material for sequencing was PBMCs. This chain's CDR3 is CASSPGQANYGYTF. The CDR3 DNA reads TGTGCCAGCTCGCCAGGGCAGGCTAACTATGGCTACACCTTC.